This T cell receptor (beta chain) was identified during a study of T cell repertoires in cytomegalovirus infection. Via MiXCR, TCRdb re-called the reads, giving one row per CDR3 protein. The sample consists of hundreds of thousands of distinct CDR3 sequences, approximately 30% of them appearing once. As concerns this clonotype: Its antigen is unidentified.

The source of this sequence is a human donor in good health (CMV status not recorded). Some clones in this sample may be carry-over from other donors' samples. This sample comprised cultured CD8+ T cells from PBMCs, obtained from culture after CMV antigen stimulation.

The CDR3 coding sequence is TGTGCCAGTACCTTCTACGGGGGTAGCAACACTGAAGCTTTCTTT. This sequence encodes CASTFYGGSNTEAFF. J is TRBJ1-1 and V is TRBV19; weak D call: TRBD1 (5 bases). CDR3 length: 15 residues. V was trimmed by 7 bases and J by 2 bases, leaving 17 bases between them. Germline V CDR1 and CDR2: LNHDA, SQIVND (reference sequence). Supplemented by reference TRBV19 and TRBJ1-1, the full variable domain reads DGGITQSPKYLFRKEGQNVTLSCEQNLNHDAMYWYRQDPGQGLRLIYYSQIVNDFQKGDIAEGYSVSREKKESFPLTVTSAQKNPTAFYLCASTFYGGSNTEAFFGQGTRLTVV.